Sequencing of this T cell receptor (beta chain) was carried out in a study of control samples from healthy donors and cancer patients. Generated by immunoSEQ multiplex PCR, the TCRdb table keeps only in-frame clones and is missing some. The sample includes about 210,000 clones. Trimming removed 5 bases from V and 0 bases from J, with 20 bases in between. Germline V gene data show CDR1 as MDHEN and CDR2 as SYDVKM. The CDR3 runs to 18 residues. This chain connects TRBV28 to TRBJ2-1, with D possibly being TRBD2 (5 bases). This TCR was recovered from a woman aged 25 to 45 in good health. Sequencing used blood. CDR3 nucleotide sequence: TGTGCCAGCAGTCTCTCCCCTGGATTGGGGAGCTCCTACAATGAGCAGTTCTTC. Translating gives CASSLSPGLGSSYNEQFF. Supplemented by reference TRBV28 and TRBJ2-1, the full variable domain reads DVKVTQSSRYLVKRTGEKVFLECVQDMDHENMFWYRQDPGLGLRLIYFSYDVKMKEKGDIPEGYSVSREKKERFSLILESASTNQTSMYLCASSLSPGLGSSYNEQFFGPGTRLTVL.